Below are 9 T cell receptor beta chains sequenced from a single sample in a study of shared clonotypes between healthy human individuals. The data were produced by immunoSEQ multiplex PCR, yet TCRdb's version contains in-frame clones alone and is incomplete. The sample holds approximately 480,000 clones, 75% to 80% seen once. Sequenced sample: PBMCs. The receptors here all came from a woman aged 40 to 55 in good health. Some clones in this sample may be carry-over from other donors' samples.

This chain joins TRBV7-9 and TRBJ1-2; maybe TRBD1 (6 bases). The CDR3 loop spans 16 amino acids. Germline CDR1 SEHNR, CDR2 FQNEAQ (reference sequence). The V end lost 5 bases, the J end lost 6 bases, and 22 bases lay between the germline ends. DNA for the CDR3: TGTGCCAGCAGCCACCCAGGGGCAGGGGAATTCGATGGCTACACCTTC. As protein: CASSHPGAGEFDGYTF. The entire variable domain, with the rest obtained from reference TRBV7-9 and TRBJ1-2, is as follows: DTGVSQNPRHKITKRGQNVTFRCDPISEHNRLYWYRQTLGQGPEFLTYFQNEAQLEKSRLLSDRFSAERPKGSFSTLEIQRTEQGDSAMYLCASSHPGAGEFDGYTFGSGTRLTVV.

The sample holds one count of this clone. The gene calls are TRBV4-1 and TRBJ2-7, with TRBD2 identical over 11 bases. The ends lost 1 base at V and 3 bases at J; junction bases unmatched: 2. The germline V gene has CDR1 MGHRA and CDR2 YSYEKL. The CDR3 consists of 15 residues. CDR3 sequence (DNA): TGCGCCAGCAGCCAAGCAGGGACTAGCGGCTACGAGCAGTACTTC. It specifies CASSQAGTSGYEQYF.

This clone showed up many times. At the DNA level, this CDR3 is encoded by other sequences in the same sample as well. CDR3 bases: TGTGCCAGCAGTGAGGATCTAAATCAGCCCCAGCATTTT. Translating it yields CASSEDLNQPQHF. V and J are TRBV6-4 and TRBJ1-5; D gene ambiguous. Germline V gives CDR1 MRHNA, CDR2 SNTAGT. The ends were cut back, 3 bases at V and 4 bases at J, with 7 bases in the middle. The CDR3 is 13 residues long.

Only a few counts were recorded for this clone. This chain connects TRBV18 to TRBJ2-3, with a tentative D call TRBD2 (6 bases). This CDR3 is built from 15 residues. V was pared by 6 bases and J by 5 bases, with 18 bases between. Germline CDR1 reads KGHSH; CDR2 reads LQKENI. The DNA of the CDR3 is TGTGCCAGCTCGTTTTTCGGCGGGATTGAAGATACGCAGTATTTT. Its protein product is CASSFFGGIEDTQYF.

The chain combines TRBV30 with TRBJ2-6, with 9 bases matching TRBD1. V gave up 3 bases and J gave up 4 bases; unmatched junction bases: 4. This CDR3 spans 15 amino acids. From germline, CDR1 is GTSNPN and CDR2 SVGIG (reference sequence). Written as DNA, the CDR3 is TGTGCCTGGAGGAACAGGGGGCTCGGGGCCAACGTCCTGACTTTC. This encodes CAWRNRGLGANVLTF.

This chain links TRBV7-3 with TRBJ2-3, with 7 bases fitting TRBD2. With V trimmed by 5 bases and J by 6 bases, 8 bases remained unmatched. The CDR3 loop spans 14 amino acids. In germline, CDR1 is SGHTA, CDR2 FQGTGA. CDR3: CASSREARWDTQYF. The CDR3 DNA reads TGTGCCAGCAGCCGGGAGGCCCGGTGGGATACGCAGTATTTT.

The gene calls are TRBV5-1 and TRBJ1-5; TRBD1 matches 9 bases. Germline-derived CDR1 and CDR2 are SGHRS and YFSETQ. Trimming took 3 bases from V and 3 from J; bases not matched to a gene: 4. This CDR3 spans 15 amino acids. CDR3 sequence reads: CASSSDRGYNQPQHF. The CDR3 DNA sequence: TGCGCCAGCAGCTCCGACAGGGGGTACAATCAGCCCCAGCATTTT.

This chain connects TRBV30 to TRBJ2-3; a possible D gene is TRBD2 (6 bases). V lost 0 bases and J 6 bases, leaving 16 bases between the germline ends. Germline V gives CDR1 GTSNPN, CDR2 SVGIG (reference sequence). This CDR3 contains 15 residues. The CDR3 here is CAWSVRRESTDTQYF. CDR3 bases: TGTGCCTGGAGTGTACGGAGGGAGTCGACCGATACGCAGTATTTT.

The V call is TRBV30, the J call TRBJ1-6; weak D call: TRBD1 (5 bases). Germline-derived CDR1 and CDR2 are GTSNPN and SVGIG (reference sequence). Deletions cut 2 bases from V and 0 bases from J, with 14 bases between. CDR3 length: 17 residues. The CDR3 sequence: CAWSLGGMSSYNSPLHF. The DNA of the CDR3 is TGTGCCTGGAGTCTGGGGGGGATGAGCTCCTATAATTCACCCCTCCACTTT.